Listed below are T cell receptor beta chains from one sample, sequenced in a study of CD8 T cells in Susac syndrome. TCRdb recomputed calls from the immunoSEQ multiplex PCR reads with MiXCR, one row per CDR3 protein. The data hold 150,000 to 200,000 distinct CDR3 sequences, with more than 90% observed a single time. The sample consisted of CD4+ T cells from PBMCs. These receptors were obtained from a human donor with multiple sclerosis. Each CDR3 is given with its conserved first and last residue. A D gene is named only where the DNA matches it firmly. Expanded clones get a size class; other rows say once, few or many, or leave the size out.

>TRBJ1-2|-|-|TRBV30
CAWSVRGFNYGYTF
TGTGCCTGGAGTGTTCGCGGGTTTAACTATGGCTACACCTTC
>TRBJ1-1|-|-|TRBV7-9
CASSLGMMNTEAFF
TGTGCCAGCAGCTTAGGGATGATGAACACTGAAGCTTTCTTT
>TRBJ1-2|-|-|TRBV24-1
CATSDPGRGNYGYTF
TGTGCCACCAGTGACCCCGGACGGGGGAACTATGGCTACACCTTC
>TRBJ2-5|-|few|TRBV12-3/TRBV12-4
CASSLAGGQETQYF
TGTGCCAGCAGTTTAGCGGGGGGTCAAGAGACCCAGTACTTC
>TRBJ1-1|-|-|TRBV9
CASSVMLDTNTEAFF
TGTGCCAGCAGCGTAATGCTGGACACGAACACTGAAGCTTTCTTT
>TRBJ2-7|TRBD1|-|TRBV7-8
CASSSQTGNSYEQYF
TGTGCCAGCAGCTCCCAGACAGGGAACTCCTACGAGCAGTACTTC
>TRBJ1-1|TRBD1|-|TRBV29-1
CSVGPTGGWNTEAFF
TGCAGCGTTGGTCCGACAGGGGGATGGAACACTGAAGCTTTCTTT
>TRBJ2-5|TRBD1|-|TRBV29-1
CSVPDRGAETQYF
TGCAGCGTCCCCGACAGGGGGGCAGAGACCCAGTACTTC
>TRBJ2-1|TRBD1|-|TRBV15
CATNTGQGLNEQFF
TGTGCCACCAATACGGGACAGGGACTAAATGAGCAGTTCTTC
>TRBJ2-3|-|-|TRBV5-1
CASSLGGPTDTQYF
TGCGCCAGCAGCTTGGGGGGACCCACAGATACGCAGTATTTT
>TRBJ1-2|-|-|TRBV5-1
CASSYLSVGYTF
TGCGCCAGCAGCTACCTCTCGGTTGGCTACACCTTC
>TRBJ1-6|-|-|TRBV30
CACTKDHSPLHF
TGTGCCTGTACTAAGGACCATTCACCCCTCCACTTT
>TRBJ2-1|-|-|TRBV13
CASSPLDFNNEQFF
TGTGCCAGCAGCCCCCTTGACTTCAACAATGAGCAGTTCTTC
>TRBJ2-7|-|-|TRBV7-8
CASSLADFYEQYF
TGTGCCAGCAGCTTAGCCGACTTCTACGAGCAGTACTTC
>TRBJ1-4|TRBD1|-|TRBV3-1
CASSSQGRTGVEKLFF
TGTGCCAGCAGCTCCCAAGGCCGGACAGGCGTTGAAAAACTGTTTTTT
>TRBJ2-7|TRBD1|-|TRBV15
CATSRDRGEEQYF
TGTGCCACCAGCAGGGACAGGGGGGAAGAGCAGTACTTC
>TRBJ1-1|-|-|TRBV29-1
CSAARVLNTEAFF
TGCAGCGCCGCCAGGGTCCTGAACACTGAAGCTTTCTTT
>TRBJ2-2|-|-|TRBV7-2
CASTPDTWNTGELFF
TGTGCCAGTACCCCGGACACCTGGAACACCGGGGAGCTGTTTTTT
>TRBJ2-7|-|-|TRBV20-1
CSAGKGQYEQYF
TGCAGTGCAGGGAAGGGGCAATACGAGCAGTACTTC
>TRBJ1-4|-|-|TRBV18
CASSLKADSNEKLFF
TGTGCCAGCTCACTTAAGGCCGATTCTAATGAAAAACTGTTTTTT
>TRBJ2-5|TRBD1|once|TRBV5-1
CASSSDRGQETQYF
TGCGCCAGCAGCTCGGACAGGGGACAAGAGACCCAGTACTTC
>TRBJ1-6|TRBD1|-|TRBV30
CAWTQGVYNSPLHF
TGTGCCTGGACTCAGGGGGTCTATAATTCACCCCTCCACTTT
>TRBJ2-1|TRBD2|-|TRBV30
CAWRTSGVNEQFF
TGTGCCTGGAGAACTAGCGGGGTCAATGAGCAGTTCTTC
>TRBJ1-5|-|-|TRBV20-1
CSALGLGKGSNQPQHF
TGCAGTGCTCTGGGGTTGGGGAAGGGGAGCAATCAGCCCCAGCATTTT
>TRBJ2-1|-|-|TRBV6-2/TRBV6-3
CASSDRLHNEQFF
TGTGCCAGCAGTGACCGCTTGCACAATGAGCAGTTCTTC
>TRBJ2-6|-|-|TRBV20-1
CSARNSGANVLTF
TGCAGTGCTAGAAACTCTGGGGCCAACGTCCTGACTTTC
>TRBJ2-1|-|-|TRBV18
CASSPNARTNEQFF
TGTGCCAGCTCACCTAATGCGCGGACTAATGAGCAGTTCTTC
>TRBJ1-1|TRBD1|-|TRBV28
CASSSYDRAAFF
TGTGCCAGCAGTTCTTATGACAGGGCTGCTTTCTTT
>TRBJ2-5|-|once|TRBV30
CAWSVQRDQETQYF
TGTGCCTGGAGTGTCCAGCGTGACCAAGAGACCCAGTACTTC
>TRBJ2-1|-|-|TRBV14
CASSPPRGPNEQFF
TGTGCCAGCAGTCCCCCACGGGGGCCCAATGAGCAGTTCTTC
>TRBJ2-1|-|-|TRBV20-1
CSARTARAGSYNEQFF
TGCAGTGCTAGAACGGCTCGAGCGGGCTCCTACAATGAGCAGTTCTTC
>TRBJ1-2|-|-|TRBV10-3
CAIRGTGNYGYTF
TGTGCCATCAGGGGCACTGGGAACTATGGCTACACCTTC
>TRBJ1-5|TRBD1|-|TRBV23-1
CASSQSSQGAKGGNQPQHF
TGCGCCAGCAGTCAATCCTCACAGGGGGCGAAGGGGGGCAATCAGCCCCAGCATTTT
>TRBJ1-2|-|-|TRBV14
CASSQDYGGGYTF
TGTGCCAGCAGCCAAGATTACGGGGGCGGCTACACCTTC
>TRBJ2-3|-|-|TRBV4-1
CASSHPGEDTQYF
TGCGCCAGCAGCCATCCGGGAGAGGATACGCAGTATTTT
>TRBJ1-1|-|-|TRBV3-1
CASSQNDRAFF
TGTGCCAGCAGCCAGAACGATAGAGCTTTCTTT
>TRBJ2-3|TRBD2|-|TRBV2
CASSLQLAGGTDTQYF
TGTGCCAGCAGTCTACAACTAGCGGGGGGCACAGATACGCAGTATTTT
>TRBJ1-6|-|-|TRBV20-1
CSAIAVGNNSPLHF
TGCAGTGCTATCGCAGTGGGGAATAATTCACCCCTCCACTTT
>TRBJ2-1|TRBD2|-|TRBV11-2
CASSHPSGGRRVRSYNEQFF
TGTGCCAGCAGCCATCCTAGCGGGGGGCGCCGGGTGCGGTCCTACAATGAGCAGTTCTTC
>TRBJ1-2|-|-|TRBV20-1
CSASKDRFYGYTF
TGCAGTGCTTCGAAGGACAGATTCTATGGCTACACCTTC
>TRBJ2-1|TRBD1|-|TRBV30
CAWVRDRSSYNEQFF
TGTGCCTGGGTACGGGACAGGTCTTCCTACAATGAGCAGTTCTTC
>TRBJ2-7|-|-|TRBV2
CASSVLVEQYF
TGTGCCAGCAGTGTACTGGTCGAGCAGTACTTC
>TRBJ1-2|-|-|TRBV15
CATSSGGTDYGYTF
TGTGCCACCAGCAGCGGGGGTACAGACTATGGCTACACCTTC
>TRBJ2-3|-|-|TRBV20-1
CSARDAQATDTQYF
TGCAGTGCTAGAGATGCGCAGGCCACAGATACGCAGTATTTT
>TRBJ2-3|-|-|TRBV15
CATSRSPGRADTQYF
TGTGCCACCAGCAGATCCCCGGGACGGGCCGATACGCAGTATTTT
>TRBJ2-1|TRBD1|-|TRBV29-1
CSVDNRGNEQFF
TGCAGCGTAGATAACAGGGGCAATGAGCAGTTCTTC
>TRBJ2-3|TRBD2|few|TRBV7-3
CASSGGEGDTQYF
TGTGCCAGCTCTGGCGGGGAGGGAGATACGCAGTATTTT
>TRBJ1-1|-|-|TRBV11-2
CASSPEWRAEAFF
TGTGCCAGCAGCCCGGAGTGGCGCGCTGAAGCTTTCTTT
>TRBJ1-6|-|-|TRBV20-1
CSAKAGASYNSPLHF
TGCAGTGCCAAAGCGGGCGCCTCCTATAATTCACCCCTCCACTTT
>TRBJ1-1|-|-|TRBV30
CAWNFNPRTVNTEAFF
TGTGCCTGGAATTTTAATCCCCGGACAGTGAACACTGAAGCTTTCTTT
>TRBJ1-6|-|-|TRBV5-4
CASSRPGGLDSPLHF
TGTGCCAGCAGTCGTCCTGGGGGGCTGGATTCACCCCTCCACTTT
>TRBJ1-5|-|-|TRBV20-1
CSARGNQPQHF
TGCAGTGCTCGGGGCAATCAGCCCCAGCATTTT
>TRBJ1-1|-|-|TRBV29-1
CSVVVANTEAFF
TGCAGCGTTGTGGTAGCGAACACTGAAGCTTTCTTT
>TRBJ2-1|TRBD1|-|TRBV5-6
CASSLLGGSQISYSYNEQFF
TGTGCCAGCAGCTTGTTAGGGGGCAGCCAAATATCGTACTCCTACAATGAGCAGTTCTTC
>TRBJ1-2|-|-|TRBV20-1
CSARFEGYGYTF
TGCAGTGCTAGATTCGAAGGGTATGGCTACACCTTC
>TRBJ2-7|TRBD1|-|TRBV7-8
CASSLRTGHYEQYF
TGTGCCAGCAGCCTAAGGACAGGACACTACGAGCAGTACTTC
>TRBJ2-7|-|-|TRBV4-3
CASSQDTNYEQYF
TGCGCCAGCAGCCAAGATACCAACTACGAGCAGTACTTC
>TRBJ2-5|TRBD2|-|TRBV5-1
CASSQRGSVETQYF
TGCGCCAGCAGCCAGCGGGGGTCCGTGGAGACCCAGTACTTC
>TRBJ1-1|-|-|TRBV5-6
CASSSYMNTEAFF
TGTGCCAGCAGCTCTTATATGAACACTGAAGCTTTCTTT